This TCR beta chain was profiled in a study of identical twins. This clonotype has only a few counts. Its antigen remains unidentified. Study-wide points: Fewer insertions were carried by abundant cord blood beta clonotypes, but none was seen in memory repertoires.

TCRdb ran MiXCR on the 5' RACE reads and lists one entry per CDR3 protein. Of about 330,000 distinct CDR3 sequences listed, about 12% were seen once; the top ten hold roughly 7.8%. V lost 5 bases, J lost 3 bases, and 16 bases lay in between. CDR1 is MNHEY and CDR2 is SMNVEV in the germline V gene (reference sequence). The CDR3 extends over 15 amino acids. These same records also appear under a second study, on yellow fever vaccine responses in identical twins.

The V gene is TRBV27, the J gene TRBJ2-5; tentatively, D is TRBD1 or TRBD2 (6 bases each). The sequenced sample was CD8+ T cells sorted from blood. This sequence originates from a woman aged 18-30 years in good health. DNA of the CDR3: TGTGCCAGCAGTCCTCCGGGGGCAGGAAAAGAGACCCAGTACTTC. Its translation: CASSPPGAGKETQYF.